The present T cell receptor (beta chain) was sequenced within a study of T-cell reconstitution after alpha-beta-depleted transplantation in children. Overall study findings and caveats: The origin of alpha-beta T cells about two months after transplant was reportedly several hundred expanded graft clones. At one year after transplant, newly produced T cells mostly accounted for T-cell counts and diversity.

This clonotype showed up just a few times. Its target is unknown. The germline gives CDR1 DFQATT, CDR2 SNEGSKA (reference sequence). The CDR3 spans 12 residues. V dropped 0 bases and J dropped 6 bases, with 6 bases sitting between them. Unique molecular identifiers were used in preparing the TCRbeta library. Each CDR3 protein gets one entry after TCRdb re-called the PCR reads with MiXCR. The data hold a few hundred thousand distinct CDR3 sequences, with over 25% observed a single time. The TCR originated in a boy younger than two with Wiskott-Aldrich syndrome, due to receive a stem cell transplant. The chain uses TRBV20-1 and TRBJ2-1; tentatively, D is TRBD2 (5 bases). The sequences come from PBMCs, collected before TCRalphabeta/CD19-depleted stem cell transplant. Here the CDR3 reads CSARDGVNEQFF. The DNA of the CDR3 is TGCAGTGCTAGAGACGGGGTCAATGAGCAGTTCTTC.